Below are 25 T cell receptor beta chains sequenced from a single sample in a study of cytomegalovirus exposure and HLA in healthy donors. Researchers ran the PCR with 60 Vbeta and 13 Jbeta primers. Libraries were prepared by immunoSEQ multiplex PCR; TCRdb keeps only in-frame clonotypes and omits some of them. The sample carries 100,000 to 150,000 clones, roughly two thirds recorded once. The material sequenced was PBMCs. All receptors come from a man aged 25 to 40 in good health and CMV-seropositive.

This clone was counted a few times. The rearrangement joins TRBV19 to TRBJ2-7, with D maybe TRBD1 (7 bases). CDR3 length equals 12 residues. V was clipped by 5 bases and J by 9 bases, with 14 bases between them. CDR1 is LNHDA and CDR2 is SQIVND in the germline V gene (reference sequence). For the CDR3, the DNA is TGTGCCAGTAGTGACAGGGACTTCGGGCAGTACTTC. Amino acids: CASSDRDFGQYF.

The chain combines TRBV5-4 with TRBJ1-2; unclear D gene. Germline V lookup: CDR1 SGHNT, CDR2 YYREEE (reference sequence). The germline V and J ends were trimmed by 0 bases and 5 bases, with 8 bases remaining between them. This CDR3 region has 13 residues. The chain's CDR3 is CASSLDRPYGYTF. CDR3 coding DNA: TGTGCCAGCAGCTTGGACAGACCTTATGGCTACACCTTC.

CDR3 sequence reads: CASSLVRTGDEETQYF. CDR3 coding DNA: TGTGCCAGCAGCTTAGTCAGGACAGGGGATGAAGAGACCCAGTACTTC. The chain recombines TRBV7-9 with TRBJ2-5, with 9 positions matching TRBD1. J gave up 3 bases and V 1 base, and 6 bases lay outside the gene matches. The CDR3 has 16 residues. Germline V lookup: CDR1 SEHNR, CDR2 FQNEAQ (reference sequence).

On this clone itself: Other nucleotide sequences in the sample specify the same CDR3. The gene calls are TRBV18 and TRBJ2-7; 14 bases are shared with TRBD2. Trimming cost V 3 bases and J 1 base; bases outside gene matches: 2. Germline V gene data show CDR1 as KGHSH and CDR2 as LQKENI. The CDR3 length is 16 residues. The CDR3 nucleotides are TGTGCCAGCTCACCGGGACTAGCGGGAGTTTCCTACGAGCAGTACTTC. It codes for CASSPGLAGVSYEQYF. The variable domain in full, completed from reference TRBV18 and TRBJ2-7, reads NAGVMQNPRHLVRRRGQEARLRCSPMKGHSHVYWYRQLPEEGLKFMVYLQKENIIDESGMPKERFSAEFPKEGPSILRIQQVVRGDSAAYFCASSPGLAGVSYEQYFGPGTRLTVT.

The CDR3: CASSLGVGGWNTEAFF. The CDR3 nucleotides are TGCGCCAGCAGCTTGGGGGTAGGGGGTTGGAACACTGAAGCTTTCTTT. The V gene is TRBV5-1, the J gene TRBJ1-1; tentative D call: TRBD1 (6 bases). CDR3 length: 16 residues. Trimming took 0 bases from V and 1 from J, leaving 13 bases between them. CDR1 is SGHRS and CDR2 is YFSETQ in the germline V gene.

This clone has only a few counts. The V and J genes are TRBV21-1 and TRBJ2-7; the table's D call, TRBD2, was not checked against the DNA. TRBV21-1 is reported as a pseudogene. CDR3 length: 18 residues. CDR3 coding DNA: TGTGCCAGCAGCAAAAGAAGGCTGGGACTAGCGGGATTCCACGAGCAGTACTTC. It is translated as CASSKRRLGLAGFHEQYF.

The V call is TRBV7-2, the J call TRBJ1-2; possible D gene TRBD1, 5 bases. CDR1 SGHTA and CDR2 FQGNSA come from the germline V gene. The V end lost 5 bases, the J end lost 6 bases, and 19 bases lay between the germline ends. The CDR3 consists of 15 residues. The CDR3 DNA is TGTGCCAGCAGCCCGGGGGGGGGTCTGTTCGATGGCTACACCTTC. It codes for CASSPGGGLFDGYTF. The whole variable domain, filled in from reference TRBV7-2 and TRBJ1-2, reads GAGVSQSPSNKVTEKGKDVELRCDPISGHTALYWYRQSLGQGLEFLIYFQGNSAPDKSGLPSDRFSAERTGGSVSTLTIQRTQQEDSAVYLCASSPGGGLFDGYTFGSGTRLTVV.

There are a few counts of this clone. The rearrangement uses TRBV6-5 and TRBJ2-7; TRBD1 matches at 9 bases. V dropped 8 bases and J dropped 4; count of bases not matched to a gene: 9. Looked up from germline, CDR1 is MNHEY and CDR2 is SVGAGI. The CDR3 is 14 amino acids. The CDR3, as DNA: TGTGCCAGCGGCCTAGAGACAGGGGGTTACGAGCAGTACTTC. This encodes CASGLETGGYEQYF.

The J gene is TRBJ2-7, the V gene TRBV18; D gene uncertain. The CDR3 extends over 16 amino acids. Between the trimmed V and J ends, which lost 5 bases and 0 bases, there was a span of 17 bases. Per germline, CDR1 KGHSH and CDR2 LQKENI. In DNA form, the CDR3 reads TGTGCCAGCTCATCTTCAGGTGCCTCGGTCTCCTACGAGCAGTACTTC. Translation: CASSSSGASVSYEQYF.

The J gene is TRBJ2-4, the V gene TRBV18; TRBD1 might be the D (6 bases). Per germline, CDR1 KGHSH and CDR2 LQKENI. Trimming stripped 4 bases from V and 0 bases from J, with 13 bases between. There are 16 residues in the CDR3. The CDR3 DNA follows: TGTGCCAGCTCACAGGCACAGGGTCGAGCCAAAAACATTCAGTACTTC. This encodes CASSQAQGRAKNIQYF.

The rearrangement links TRBV25-1 to TRBJ1-4; D might be TRBD1 (5 bases). The CDR3 consists of 15 residues. V lost 2 bases to trimming and J lost 4 bases, with 11 bases between them. Germline CDR1 reads MGHDK; CDR2 reads SYGVNS. CDR3 amino acids: CASSEGAAFNEKLFF. CDR3 sequence (DNA): TGTGCCAGCAGTGAAGGGGCAGCCTTTAATGAAAAACTGTTTTTT.

This clone was counted between two and nine times. This rearrangement joins TRBV9 to TRBJ2-1; TRBD2 aligns across 9 bases. The CDR3 has 16 amino acids. The germline V gene has CDR1 SGDLS and CDR2 YYNGEE. J gave up 9 bases and V 3 bases, and 13 bases lay outside the gene matches. The chain's CDR3 is CASSAIDLAGDGEQFF. DNA of the CDR3: TGTGCCAGCAGCGCAATCGACTTAGCGGGAGACGGTGAGCAGTTCTTC. The full variable domain, in which reference TRBV9 and TRBJ2-1 provide the parts outside the CDR3, is DSGVTQTPKHLITATGQRVTLRCSPRSGDLSVYWYQQSLDQGLQFLIQYYNGEERAKGNILERFSAQQFPDLHSELNLSSLELGDSALYFCASSAIDLAGDGEQFFGPGTRLTVL.

In its sample, this clone was seen a few times. This chain links TRBV5-1 with TRBJ1-2; the match to TRBD1 covers 7 bases. Germline V lookup: CDR1 SGHRS, CDR2 YFSETQ. J was trimmed by 7 bases and V by 2 bases; bases with no gene match: 5. The CDR3 runs to 13 residues. CDR3 loop: CASSFTGAVGYTF. As DNA, the CDR3 is TGCGCCAGCAGCTTTACAGGGGCAGTTGGCTACACCTTC. The entire variable domain, with the rest obtained from reference TRBV5-1 and TRBJ1-2, is as follows: KAGVTQTPRYLIKTRGQQVTLSCSPISGHRSVSWYQQTPGQGLQFLFEYFSETQRNKGNFPGRFSGRQFSNSRSEMNVSTLELGDSALYLCASSFTGAVGYTFGSGTRLTVV.

This clone was detected once. The chain recombines TRBV5-8 with TRBJ2-5; D is undetermined. CDR3 length equals 14 residues. The germline gives CDR1 SGHTS, CDR2 YDEGEE. V shed 2 bases and J shed 5 bases, with 13 bases lying between them. The CDR3 nucleotides are TGTGCCAGCAGCTTTTATGGCTTGGGCGAGACCCAGTACTTC. As protein: CASSFYGLGETQYF. Supplemented by reference TRBV5-8 and TRBJ2-5, the full variable domain reads EAGVTQSPTHLIKTRGQQATLRCSPISGHTSVYWYQQALGLGLQFLLWYDEGEERNRGNFPPRFSGRQFPNYSSELNVNALELEDSALYLCASSFYGLGETQYFGPGTRLLVL.

This clone was detected a few times. This rearrangement joins TRBV2 to TRBJ2-3; perhaps TRBD1 as D (5 bases). V gave up 5 bases and J gave up 7 bases, with 13 bases separating them. Germline V lookup: CDR1 SNHLY, CDR2 FYNNEI. The CDR3 spans 13 residues. Here the CDR3 reads CASSKQGFHTQYF. CDR3 coding DNA: TGTGCCAGCAGTAAGCAGGGTTTCCATACGCAGTATTTT.

The V and J genes are TRBV6-5 and TRBJ1-1, with 10 nucleotides matching TRBD1. After removal of 5 bases from V and 8 bases from J, the junction contained 8 bases not matched to a gene. This CDR3 has 14 residues. Germline CDR1 and CDR2: MNHEY and SVGAGI. The CDR3: CASSDLPGQGEAFF. As DNA, the CDR3 is TGTGCCAGCAGTGACTTACCGGGACAGGGGGAAGCTTTCTTT.

The CDR3 nucleotides read TGCGCCAGCAGCCAAGGGCTTGACACCGGGGAGCTGTTTTTT. It yields the protein CASSQGLDTGELFF. This rearrangement joins TRBV4-3 to TRBJ2-2; no clear D. Germline values: CDR1 LGHNA, CDR2 YSLEER. V lost 1 base, J lost 3 bases, and 6 bases lay in between. The CDR3 loop spans 14 amino acids.

This clone was recorded a few times. This rearrangement joins TRBV28 to TRBJ2-3, with a weak D call TRBD2 (7 bases). CDR1 and CDR2 from the germline V gene are MDHEN and SYDVKM. Trimming took 6 bases from V and 1 from J, leaving 11 bases between them. The CDR3 sequence is 14 residues long. CDR3 loop: CASSLGGRTDTQYF. CDR3 nucleotide sequence: TGTGCCAGCAGCCTCGGGGGGCGCACAGATACGCAGTATTTT.

This rearrangement joins TRBV4-1 to TRBJ1-3; 7 bases are a match to TRBD1. CDR3 length: 17 residues. Germline lookup yields CDR1 MGHRA and CDR2 YSYEKL. The ends lost 4 bases at V and 4 bases at J; junction bases unmatched: 13. CDR3 nucleotide sequence: TGCGCCAGCAGCCGGGCGGGGGGCAGGGGGTCGGGAAACACCATATATTTT. Translating gives CASSRAGGRGSGNTIYF.

This chain joins TRBV28 and TRBJ2-7, with D possibly TRBD1 on 6 matching bases. Per the germline V gene, CDR1 is MDHEN and CDR2 is SYDVKM. The CDR3 loop spans 13 amino acids. Trimming took 5 bases from V and 7 from J, leaving 15 bases between them. The CDR3 protein is CASSPLAGTEQYF. The CDR3 DNA reads as TGTGCCAGCAGTCCCCTCGCCGGGACAGAGCAGTACTTC.

The chain is built from TRBV10-1 and TRBJ1-3; TRBD1 matches 9 bases. Germline assignment: CDR1 WNHNN and CDR2 SYGVQD (reference sequence). CDR3 length equals 17 residues. V trimming: 7 bases; J trimming: 6 bases; junction bases outside the gene matches: 16. CDR3 nucleotide sequence: TGCGCCAGCACTATCCCAGACCGGGACAGGGAAGAAAACACCATATATTTT. Protein sequence: CASTIPDRDREENTIYF.

This chain connects TRBV7-6 to TRBJ1-4; 9 nucleotides line up with TRBD1. The germline CDR1 and CDR2 sequences are SGHVS and FNYEAQ. The CDR3 is made up of 15 amino acids. The junction had 8 bases not matched to a gene; V was cut back by 1 base and J by 11 bases. CDR3 residues: CASSLGFRDRGKLFF. CDR3 nucleotides: TGTGCCAGCAGCTTAGGGTTCCGAGACAGGGGGAAACTGTTTTTT.

This clone was detected only a few times. The V call is TRBV28, the J call TRBJ2-7, with D hard to call. CDR3 length: 13 residues. CDR1 MDHEN and CDR2 SYDVKM come from the germline V gene. Trimming stripped 8 bases from V and 2 bases from J, with 13 bases between. Written as DNA, the CDR3 is TGTGCCAGCCTCCATATTTGGCCCTACGAGCAGTACTTC. Translation gives CASLHIWPYEQYF.

The chain uses TRBV18 and TRBJ2-3, with D hard to call. Germline V CDR1 and CDR2: KGHSH, LQKENI. This CDR3 region has 14 residues. The V and J ends lost 2 bases and 5 bases respectively, with 11 bases between them. CDR3 protein: CASSPVVHLDTQYF. The CDR3 DNA follows: TGTGCCAGCTCACCAGTTGTACATCTAGATACGCAGTATTTT.

This rearrangement joins TRBV11-2 to TRBJ2-7, with D unclear. The ends were cut back, 1 base at V and 0 bases at J, with 13 bases in the middle. The CDR3 totals 16 residues. The germline gives CDR1 SGHAT, CDR2 FQNNGV. CDR3 region: CASSLVKTLSSYEQYF. The CDR3 DNA sequence: TGTGCCAGCAGCTTAGTCAAAACTCTGAGCTCCTACGAGCAGTACTTC.